These T cell receptor beta chains were read from a single sample in a study of quantifying T cell responses using KT2 cells. Via MiXCR, TCRdb re-called the UMI-ligation and nested PCR reads, giving one row per CDR3 protein. The sample includes some 43,000 distinct CDR3 sequences, 15% to 20% of them seen just once. Sample: PBMCs spiked with cells of the T cell clone KT2. These receptors came from a human donor. Each CDR3 is given without its conserved first and last residue. Each record gives: V gene, CDR3 protein.

>TRBV11-2
ASSTQRGKETQY
>TRBV12-3/TRBV12-4
ASSFRRHNNEQF
>TRBV12-3/TRBV12-4
ASSPQQGTTTDTQY
>TRBV5-4
ASSWGLAKDTQY
>TRBV27
ASRTDRVIGGYT
>TRBV21-1
ASSKKERGWSGANVLT
>TRBV5-1
ASSLAAGMNTEAF
>TRBV29-1
SVGGFVSGTGELF
>TRBV29-1
SVVGTDGLETQY
>TRBV24-1
ATSDLVTLAGTRTQY
>TRBV18
ASSGGPQETQY
>TRBV30
AWSARQGLGNTIY
>TRBV30
AWSVVWLGAKNIQY
>TRBV14
ASSLAGVFYNEQF
>TRBV18
ASSPPGVLSGNTIY
>TRBV4-1
ASSHLNPAHGYT
>TRBV29-1
SVVAGQGYEQY
>TRBV3-1
ASSQDPQGFSAQY
>TRBV6-5
ASSYRETLLAEQY
>TRBV20-1
SARESTDTQY
>TRBV2
ASSLRQGKDTQY
>TRBV14
ASRNRAGVPSYEQY
>TRBV7-7
ASSLGPSIDEQF
>TRBV4-1
ASSQGRAQY
>TRBV6-5
ASSAMGGTDTQY
>TRBV12-5
ASGLVVDSGGQPQH
>TRBV20-1
SARRRGSGRFFGNQPQH
>TRBV20-1
SARDPDRLVTEAF
>TRBV15
ATSREQGIEQY
>TRBV5-6
ASSLREGAYTQY
>TRBV20-1
SAPLAGDKNKNIQY
>TRBV20-1
SARFSGDEQF
>TRBV7-9
ASSQQETQY
>TRBV6-5
ASSRVDGSYGYT
>TRBV7-3
ASSFPGETEEQY